This paragraph reports one T cell receptor (beta chain). The antigen remains unidentified. V was pared by 0 bases and J by 11 bases, with 7 bases between. The V gene's germline CDR1 is MNHEY and CDR2 SVGAGI. The CDR3 sequence is 12 residues long. The sample comes from a study of cytomegalovirus exposure and HLA in healthy donors. Study-wide results and caveats: HLA alleles were associated with around 17,000 TCR beta sequences in a later analysis at 0.05 false discovery rate. V- and J-gene trimming of TCR beta was linked (in a later analysis) to a missense DCLRE1C variant. Excluded: some indistinguishable V segments such as TRBV6-2 and TRBV6-3. The authors listed 150 to 200 TCR beta chains as cytomegalovirus-associated.

In the PCR, 60 Vbeta and 13 Jbeta primers were used. Sequencing used immunoSEQ multiplex PCR; TCRdb keeps in-frame clones, though not all of them. The sample holds around 130,000 clones, approximately 80% seen once. Input material: PBMCs. The chain uses TRBV6-5 and TRBJ1-4; unclear D gene. The sequence derives from a woman under 30 in good health and CMV-seronegative. CDR3 amino acids: CASSYSPGKLFF. CDR3 in DNA: TGTGCCAGCAGTTACTCGCCCGGGAAACTGTTTTTT.